Sequencing of this T cell receptor beta chain was carried out in a study of blood T cell repertoires in COVID-19. Overall study: Acute and convalescent COVID-19 specimens originated in the United States, Italy and Spain.

Original analysis: Amplified reference gene primers provided the basis for estimating nucleated cell counts. The data were produced by immunoSEQ multiplex PCR, yet TCRdb's version contains in-frame clones alone and is incomplete. V, J and clone size reflect that table, while D and trimming were determined from the DNA. The table includes 200,000 to 250,000 clones, roughly 85% detected once. Trimming took 4 bases from V and 7 from J, leaving 17 bases between them. Germline-derived CDR1 and CDR2 are SGDLS and YYNGEE. The CDR3 is 15 amino acids. This clonotype was sampled from a woman between 35 and 50 years old with acute COVID-19. The chain combines TRBV9 with TRBJ2-2; D perhaps matches TRBD2 (7 bases). Material for sequencing was PBMCs or T cells enriched from blood (not recorded which). In nucleotides, the CDR3 is TGTGCCAGCAGCCCCAGGCAGGGAGGGGGCGGGGAGCTGTTTTTT. It codes for CASSPRQGGGGELFF.